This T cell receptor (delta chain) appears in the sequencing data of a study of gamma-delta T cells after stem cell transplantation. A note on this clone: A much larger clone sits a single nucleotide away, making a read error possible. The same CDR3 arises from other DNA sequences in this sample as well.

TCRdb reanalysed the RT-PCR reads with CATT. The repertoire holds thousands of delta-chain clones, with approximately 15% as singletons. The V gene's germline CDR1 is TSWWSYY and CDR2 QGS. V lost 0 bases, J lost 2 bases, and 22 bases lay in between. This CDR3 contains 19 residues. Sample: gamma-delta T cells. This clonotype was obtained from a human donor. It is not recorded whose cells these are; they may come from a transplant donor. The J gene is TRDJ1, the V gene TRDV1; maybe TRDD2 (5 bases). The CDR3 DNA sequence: TGTGCTCTTGGGGAACTAGTTCCCTACACGGTGGACCCTACCGATAAACTCATCTTT. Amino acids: CALGELVPYTVDPTDKLIF.